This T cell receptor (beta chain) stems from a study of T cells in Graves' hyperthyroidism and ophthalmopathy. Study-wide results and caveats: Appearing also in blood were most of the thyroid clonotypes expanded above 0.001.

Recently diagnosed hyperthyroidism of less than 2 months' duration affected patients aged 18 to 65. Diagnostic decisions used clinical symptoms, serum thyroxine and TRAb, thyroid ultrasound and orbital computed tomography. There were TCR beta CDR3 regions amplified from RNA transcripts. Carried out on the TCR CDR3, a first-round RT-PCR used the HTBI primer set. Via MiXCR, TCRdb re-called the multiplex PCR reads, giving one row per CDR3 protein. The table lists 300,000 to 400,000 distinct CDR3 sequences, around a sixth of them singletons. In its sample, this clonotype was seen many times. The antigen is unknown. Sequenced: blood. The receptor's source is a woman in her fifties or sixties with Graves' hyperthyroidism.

The CDR3 sequence is CASSERVTDTQYF. Here the CDR3 DNA reads TGTGCCAGCAGTGAGAGAGTCACAGATACGCAGTATTTT. The chain combines TRBV2 with TRBJ2-3; D call uncertain. Trimming removed 3 bases at V and 2 bases at J, with 6 bases between. This CDR3 region has 13 residues. Germline V lookup: CDR1 SNHLY, CDR2 FYNNEI. The full variable domain, in which reference TRBV2 and TRBJ2-3 provide the parts outside the CDR3, is EPEVTQTPSHQVTQMGQEVILRCVPISNHLYFYWYRQILGQKVEFLVSFYNNEISEKSEIFDDQFSVERPDGSNFTLKIRSTKLEDSAMYFCASSERVTDTQYFGPGTRLTVL.